Listed below are T cell receptor beta chains from one sample, sequenced in a study of blood T cell repertoires in COVID-19. The method was immunoSEQ multiplex PCR; TCRdb's version includes in-frame clones alone and lacks a portion of them. Of around 210,000 clones listed, roughly 90% are singletons. Sequenced material: peripheral blood. All receptors come from a man aged 50 to 59 with COVID-19, enrolled during active disease. CDR3s include the opening cysteine and the closing phenylalanine or tryptophan. Fields, in order: J gene, V gene, clone size, D gene, CDR3 DNA, CDR3 protein. A D gene is named only where the DNA matches it firmly. Clone size is stated in some rows and not others, as once, few, many or a class when expanded.

>TRBJ1-6|TRBV27|-|-
TGTGCCAGCAGTTCTACTTGGTCCTATAATTCACCCCTCCACTTT
CASSSTWSYNSPLHF
>TRBJ1-4|TRBV15|-|-
TGTGCCACCAGCAAAGCTGGGGGCGACGGTGAAAAACTGTTTTTT
CATSKAGGDGEKLFF
>TRBJ1-1|TRBV11-3|-|-
TGTGCCAGCAGCTTTAATTCGGACACTGAAGCTTTCTTT
CASSFNSDTEAFF
>TRBJ2-3|TRBV7-9|few|TRBD2
TGTGCCAGCAGCTCAGAGGCGGTTCTCGGGGGGGCTGGGACAGATACGCAGTATTTT
CASSSEAVLGGAGTDTQYF
>TRBJ2-6|TRBV2|-|TRBD1
TGTGCCAGCAGTGCTGACAGGGGGTCCGGGGCCAACGTCCTGACTTTC
CASSADRGSGANVLTF
>TRBJ1-1|TRBV6-2/TRBV6-3|-|-
TGTGCCAGCAGTTCCCCGGGGGACGGGAACACTGAAGCTTTCTTT
CASSSPGDGNTEAFF
>TRBJ2-1|TRBV7-2|many|-
TGTGCCAGCAGTTTTTCCCGCGGGGAGCAGTTCTTC
CASSFSRGEQFF
>TRBJ2-2|TRBV7-3|-|-
TGTGCCAGCAGCCCGCAGCCAGGGCCGAACACCGGGGAGCTGTTTTTT
CASSPQPGPNTGELFF
>TRBJ2-5|TRBV7-2|once|-
TGTGCCAGCCCCCAAAAAAAGACCCAGTACTTC
CASPQKKTQYF
>TRBJ2-3|TRBV20-1|-|TRBD2
TGCAGTGCTAGTGCACTAGCGGGGACGAAAGATACGCAGTATTTT
CSASALAGTKDTQYF
>TRBJ2-3|TRBV25-1|-|-
TGTGCCAGCAGTGACAGTGACAGCCTAGATACGCAGTATTTT
CASSDSDSLDTQYF
>TRBJ1-5|TRBV2|-|TRBD1
TGTGCCAGCAGGCTCGGGACAGTCGATCAGCCCCAGCATTTT
CASRLGTVDQPQHF
>TRBJ2-2|TRBV10-3|-|TRBD2
TGTGCCATCAGTGGACTAGCGGCGAACACCGGGGAGCTGTTTTTT
CAISGLAANTGELFF
>TRBJ1-2|TRBV5-1|-|-
TGCGCCAGCAGCTTAACGACAGGCGGGAACTATGGCTACACCTTC
CASSLTTGGNYGYTF
>TRBJ2-7|TRBV4-2|-|TRBD2
TGTGCCAGCAGCGCGTTGTCTGGACTAGCGGAATCCTACGAGCAGTACTTC
CASSALSGLAESYEQYF
>TRBJ1-1|TRBV7-8|-|-
TGTGCCAGCAGCTTAATTTCAGGGTCCCTGAACACTGAAGCTTTCTTT
CASSLISGSLNTEAFF
>TRBJ2-1|TRBV7-9|-|TRBD1
TGTGCCAGCAGACCTGACAGGGGCTCCTACAATGAGCAGTTCTTC
CASRPDRGSYNEQFF
>TRBJ1-1|TRBV7-2|once|TRBD1
TGTGCCAGCAGCTTAGATTTCGACAGGGGGGATACTGAAGCTTTCTTT
CASSLDFDRGDTEAFF
>TRBJ2-1|TRBV24-1|once|TRBD2
TGTGCCACCAGTGAGGCTAGCGGGAGCAATGAGCAGTTCTTC
CATSEASGSNEQFF
>TRBJ1-4|TRBV6-2/TRBV6-3|-|-
TGTGCCAGCAGTTACTTGGCAGGGGCGGGAAAACTGTTTTTT
CASSYLAGAGKLFF
>TRBJ1-1|TRBV27|-|-
TGTGCCAGCAGTCCAGACATGCGTGGCACTGAAGCTTTCTTT
CASSPDMRGTEAFF
>TRBJ2-7|TRBV5-1|once|-
TGCGCCAGCAGCTTGGTTGCAGGGGAAGAACGCGAGCAGTACTTC
CASSLVAGEEREQYF
>TRBJ1-5|TRBV18|-|-
TGTGCCAGCTCATCGTCCCGCAATCAGCCCCAGCATTTT
CASSSSRNQPQHF
>TRBJ1-5|TRBV5-1|-|-
TGCGCCAGCACCGGCAGGGGATCTCAGCCCCAGCATTTT
CASTGRGSQPQHF
>TRBJ2-7|TRBV5-1|once|-
TGCGCCAGCAGCTTGAGGGACATATCCTACGAGCAGTACTTC
CASSLRDISYEQYF
>TRBJ1-3|TRBV7-2|-|-
TGTGCCAGCAGCCCCCGGACAGTCGGCTCTGGAAACACCATATATTTT
CASSPRTVGSGNTIYF
>TRBJ2-2|TRBV11-1|-|-
TGTGCCAGCAGCCCCGGGGTTGGCACCGGGGAGCTGTTTTTT
CASSPGVGTGELFF
>TRBJ1-5|TRBV28|once|-
TGTGCCAGCAGTTTATCCCAGAACAATCAGCCCCAGCATTTT
CASSLSQNNQPQHF
>TRBJ2-7|TRBV4-1|-|TRBD2
TGCGCCAGCAGCCAAGATCCGAGTAGCGGGGACCTAAGCTCCTACGAGCAGTACTTC
CASSQDPSSGDLSSYEQYF
>TRBJ2-5|TRBV7-3|-|TRBD1
TGTGCCAGCAGCCCGGGGGCGGGACAGGGGCTAAACCAAGAGACCCAGTACTTC
CASSPGAGQGLNQETQYF
>TRBJ2-2|TRBV13|-|TRBD2
TGTGCCAGCAGCTTCGGACTAGCGGGCACCGGGGAGCTGTTTTTT
CASSFGLAGTGELFF
>TRBJ2-7|TRBV7-2|-|TRBD2
TGTGCCAGCAGCTTAGGCTACGGAGCGGGACGGACCTACGAGCAGTACTTC
CASSLGYGAGRTYEQYF
>TRBJ1-1|TRBV4-2|-|-
TGTGCCAGCAGCCCGTCGTTGAACACTGAAGCTTTCTTT
CASSPSLNTEAFF
>TRBJ2-1|TRBV3-1/TRBV3-2|once|TRBD2
TGTGCCAGCAGCCAATTCGGACTAGCGGGTTCAGGTGAGCAGTTCTTC
CASSQFGLAGSGEQFF
>TRBJ2-1|TRBV27|-|-
TGTGCCAGCCAAATCCGGGGCAATGAGCAGTTCTTC
CASQIRGNEQFF
>TRBJ2-4|TRBV15|-|-
TGTGCCACCAGCAGAGATCAGGGGACCCTAGCCAAAAACATTCAGTACTTC
CATSRDQGTLAKNIQYF
>TRBJ2-2|TRBV2|-|TRBD2
TGTGCCAGCACTAGGGAGCTAGCGGGCACCGGGGAGCTGTTTTTT
CASTRELAGTGELFF
>TRBJ2-2|TRBV7-2|-|-
TGTGCCAGCAGCTTTTGGGACTACACCGGGGAGCTGTTTTTT
CASSFWDYTGELFF
>TRBJ1-5|TRBV27|once|-
TGTGCCAGCAGTTTCTCAGGACAGCTAAATCAGCCCCAGCATTTT
CASSFSGQLNQPQHF
>TRBJ1-5|TRBV15|-|TRBD1
TGTGCCACTTCTAAATCCCGGGACAGCTATCAGCCCCAGCATTTT
CATSKSRDSYQPQHF
>TRBJ2-1|TRBV4-1|-|-
TGCGCCAGCAGCCAAGAAGGCCCCAGGCGTGAGCAGTTCTTC
CASSQEGPRREQFF
>TRBJ1-2|TRBV6-5|-|-
TGTGCCAGCAGTTACTCGAACCAGGGCGCTACTTATGGCTACACCTTC
CASSYSNQGATYGYTF
>TRBJ1-3|TRBV9|-|-
TGTGCCAGCAGCGTAACTGACTCTGGAAACACCATATATTTT
CASSVTDSGNTIYF
>TRBJ2-3|TRBV5-4|once|TRBD1
TGTGCCAGCAGCGATAGGACAGGGGGAGGCACAGATACGCAGTATTTT
CASSDRTGGGTDTQYF
>TRBJ2-3|TRBV9|-|TRBD2
TGTGCCAGCAGCACCCCCCGACTAGCGGGGATCACAGATACGCAGTATTTT
CASSTPRLAGITDTQYF
>TRBJ1-5|TRBV24-1|many|-
TGTGCCACCAGTGACCCCGGGAGGGGGGACAATCAGCCCCAGCATTTT
CATSDPGRGDNQPQHF
>TRBJ1-1|TRBV19|-|-
TGTGCCAGTAGTATGAGAACGTCCAGGCGAGGAGGCACTGAAGCTTTCTTT
CASSMRTSRRGGTEAFF
>TRBJ2-7|TRBV25-1|-|-
TGTGCCAGCGCCAAAAGCGGATTCATCTACGAGCAGTACTTC
CASAKSGFIYEQYF
>TRBJ2-1|TRBV2|-|-
TGTGCCAGCACCGACCGGGAGTACAGTGAGCAGTTCTTC
CASTDREYSEQFF
>TRBJ2-5|TRBV5-6|-|-
TGTGCCAGCAGCCCCCGGACTAGGGGGGAGACCCAGTACTTC
CASSPRTRGETQYF
>TRBJ2-1|TRBV5-4|-|-
TGTGCCAGCAGCTTGTGGCAGGGGTTCGGCAATGAGCAGTTCTTC
CASSLWQGFGNEQFF
>TRBJ1-1|TRBV3-1/TRBV3-2|-|-
TGTGCCAGCAGCCCACGACAGGAAATGAACACTGAAGCTTTCTTT
CASSPRQEMNTEAFF
>TRBJ1-2|TRBV18|once|TRBD1
TGTGCCAGCTCACCGAATTCCGGGACAGACAACGAGTACACCTTC
CASSPNSGTDNEYTF
>TRBJ2-7|TRBV19|-|TRBD2
TGTGCCAGTAGTATTCCAAGACTAGCGGGAGAAGCCTACGAGCAGTACTTC
CASSIPRLAGEAYEQYF